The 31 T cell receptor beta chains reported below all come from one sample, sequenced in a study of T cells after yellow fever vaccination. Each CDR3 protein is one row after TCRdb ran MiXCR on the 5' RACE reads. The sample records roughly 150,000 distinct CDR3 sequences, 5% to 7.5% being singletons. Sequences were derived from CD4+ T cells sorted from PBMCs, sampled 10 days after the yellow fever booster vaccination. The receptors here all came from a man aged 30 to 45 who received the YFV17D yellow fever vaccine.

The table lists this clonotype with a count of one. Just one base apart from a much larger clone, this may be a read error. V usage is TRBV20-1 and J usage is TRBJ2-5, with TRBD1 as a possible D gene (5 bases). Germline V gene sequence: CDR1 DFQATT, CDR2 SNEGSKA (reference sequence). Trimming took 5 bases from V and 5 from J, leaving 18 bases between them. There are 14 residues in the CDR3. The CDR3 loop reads CSAGDSNFHETQYF. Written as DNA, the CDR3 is TGCAGTGCTGGTGACAGCAACTTCCATGAGACCCAGTACTTC.

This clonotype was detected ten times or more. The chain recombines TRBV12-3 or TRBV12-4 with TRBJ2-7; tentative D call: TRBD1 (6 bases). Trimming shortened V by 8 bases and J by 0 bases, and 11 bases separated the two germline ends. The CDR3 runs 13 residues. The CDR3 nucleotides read TGTGCCAGCGGTACAGGGAGCTCCTACGAGCAGTACTTC. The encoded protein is CASGTGSSYEQYF.

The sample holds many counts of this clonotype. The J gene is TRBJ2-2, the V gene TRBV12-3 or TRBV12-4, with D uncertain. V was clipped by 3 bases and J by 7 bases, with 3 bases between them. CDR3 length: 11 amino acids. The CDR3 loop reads CASSFGGELFF. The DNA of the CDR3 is TGTGCCAGCAGTTTTGGCGGGGAGCTGTTTTTT.

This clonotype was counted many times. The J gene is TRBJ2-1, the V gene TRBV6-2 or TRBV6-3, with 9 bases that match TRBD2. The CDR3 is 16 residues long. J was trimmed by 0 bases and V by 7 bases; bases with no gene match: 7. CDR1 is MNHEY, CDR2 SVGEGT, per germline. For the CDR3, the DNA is TGTGCCAGCATTTCGACTAGCGGTAGCTCCTACAATGAGCAGTTCTTC. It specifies CASISTSGSSYNEQFF.

CDR3 residues: CASSLAGGSGYNEQFF. CDR3 sequence (DNA): TGTGCCAGCAGCTTGGCGGGCGGGAGTGGGTACAATGAGCAGTTCTTC. The gene calls are TRBV5-4 and TRBJ2-1, with 7 bases lining up with TRBD2. Germline CDR1 SGHNT, CDR2 YYREEE (reference sequence). The CDR3 has 16 amino acids. V trimming: 0 bases; J trimming: 4 bases; junction bases outside the gene matches: 7.

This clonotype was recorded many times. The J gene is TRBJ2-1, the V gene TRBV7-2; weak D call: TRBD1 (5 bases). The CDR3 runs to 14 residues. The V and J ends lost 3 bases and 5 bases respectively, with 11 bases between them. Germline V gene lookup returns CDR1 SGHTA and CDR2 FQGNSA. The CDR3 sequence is CASSFQGGNNEQFF. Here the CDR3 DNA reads TGTGCCAGCAGCTTTCAGGGCGGAAACAATGAGCAGTTCTTC. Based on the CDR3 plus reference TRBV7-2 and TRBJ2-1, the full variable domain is GAGVSQSPSNKVTEKGKDVELRCDPISGHTALYWYRQSLGQGLEFLIYFQGNSAPDKSGLPSDRFSAERTGGSVSTLTIQRTQQEDSAVYLCASSFQGGNNEQFFGPGTRLTVL.

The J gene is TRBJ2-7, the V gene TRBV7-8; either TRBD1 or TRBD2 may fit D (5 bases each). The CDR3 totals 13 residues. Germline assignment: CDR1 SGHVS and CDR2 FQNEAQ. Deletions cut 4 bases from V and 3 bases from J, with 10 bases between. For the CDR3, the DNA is TGTGCCAGCAGCTCCACGAGGGGCTACGAGCAGTACTTC. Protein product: CASSSTRGYEQYF.

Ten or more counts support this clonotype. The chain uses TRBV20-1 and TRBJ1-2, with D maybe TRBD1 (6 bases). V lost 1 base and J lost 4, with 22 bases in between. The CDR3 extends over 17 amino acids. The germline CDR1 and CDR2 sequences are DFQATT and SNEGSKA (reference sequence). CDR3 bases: TGCAGTGCTAGAGCGTTCAGGCCACAGGGTGAATTCTATGGCTACACCTTC. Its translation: CSARAFRPQGEFYGYTF.

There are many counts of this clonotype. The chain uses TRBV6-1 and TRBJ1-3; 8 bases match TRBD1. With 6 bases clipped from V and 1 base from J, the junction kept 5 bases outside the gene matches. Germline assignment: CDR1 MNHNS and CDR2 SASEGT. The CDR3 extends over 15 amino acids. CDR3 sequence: CASSPDRVSGNTIYF. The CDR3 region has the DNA TGTGCCAGCAGCCCGGACAGGGTGTCTGGAAACACCATATATTTT.

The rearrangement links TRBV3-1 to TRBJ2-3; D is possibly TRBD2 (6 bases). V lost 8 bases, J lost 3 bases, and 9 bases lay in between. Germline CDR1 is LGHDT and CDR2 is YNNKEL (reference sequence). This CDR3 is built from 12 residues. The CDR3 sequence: CASEAGTDTQYF. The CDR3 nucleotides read TGTGCCAGCGAGGCGGGGACAGATACGCAGTATTTT.

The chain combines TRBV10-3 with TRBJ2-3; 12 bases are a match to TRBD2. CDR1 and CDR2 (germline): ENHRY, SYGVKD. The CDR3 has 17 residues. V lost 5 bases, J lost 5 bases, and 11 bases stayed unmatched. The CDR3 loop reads CAISNLRTSGMGDTQYF. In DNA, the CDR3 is TGTGCCATCAGTAATTTGAGGACTAGCGGGATGGGAGATACGCAGTATTTT.

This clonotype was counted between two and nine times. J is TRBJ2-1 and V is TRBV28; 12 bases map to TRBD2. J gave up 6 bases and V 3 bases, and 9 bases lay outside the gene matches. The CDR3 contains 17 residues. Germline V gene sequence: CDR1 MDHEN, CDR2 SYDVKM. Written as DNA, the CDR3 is TGTGCCAGCAGTTTTCTACCGACTAGCGGGAGAGGCAATGAGCAGTTCTTC. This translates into CASSFLPTSGRGNEQFF. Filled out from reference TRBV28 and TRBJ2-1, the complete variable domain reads DVKVTQSSRYLVKRTGEKVFLECVQDMDHENMFWYRQDPGLGLRLIYFSYDVKMKEKGDIPEGYSVSREKKERFSLILESASTNQTSMYLCASSFLPTSGRGNEQFFGPGTRLTVL.

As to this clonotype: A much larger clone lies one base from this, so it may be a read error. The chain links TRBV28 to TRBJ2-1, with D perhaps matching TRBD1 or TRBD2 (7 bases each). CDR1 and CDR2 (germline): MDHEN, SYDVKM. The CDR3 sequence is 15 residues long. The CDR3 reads CTTRRGREIYNEQFF. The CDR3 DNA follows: TGTACCACACGAAGGGGGCGGGAGATCTACAATGAGCAGTTCTTC.

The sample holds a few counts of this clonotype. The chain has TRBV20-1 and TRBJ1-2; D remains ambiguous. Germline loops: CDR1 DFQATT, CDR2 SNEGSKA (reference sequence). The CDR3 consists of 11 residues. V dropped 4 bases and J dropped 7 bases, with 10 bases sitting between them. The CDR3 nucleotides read TGCAGTGCTAAAGCGGGAGTTGGCTACACCTTC. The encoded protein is CSAKAGVGYTF.

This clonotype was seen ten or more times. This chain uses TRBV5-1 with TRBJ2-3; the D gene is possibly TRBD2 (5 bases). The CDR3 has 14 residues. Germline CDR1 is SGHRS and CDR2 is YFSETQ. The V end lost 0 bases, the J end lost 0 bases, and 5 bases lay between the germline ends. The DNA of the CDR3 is TGCGCCAGCAGCTTGGGGGAGAGCACAGATACGCAGTATTTT. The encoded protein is CASSLGESTDTQYF.

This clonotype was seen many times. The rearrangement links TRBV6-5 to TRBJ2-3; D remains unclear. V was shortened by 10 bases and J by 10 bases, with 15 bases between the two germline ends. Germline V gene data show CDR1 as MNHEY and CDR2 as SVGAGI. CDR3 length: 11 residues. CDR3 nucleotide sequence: TGTGCCACTGCCCGGGCTGGGGCGCAGTATTTT. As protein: CATARAGAQYF.

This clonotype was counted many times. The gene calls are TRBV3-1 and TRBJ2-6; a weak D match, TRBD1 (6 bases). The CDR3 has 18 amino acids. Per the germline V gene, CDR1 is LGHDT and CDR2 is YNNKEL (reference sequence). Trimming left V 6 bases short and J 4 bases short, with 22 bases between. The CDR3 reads CASSQITFRGTGANVLTF. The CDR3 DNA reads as TGTGCCAGCAGTCAAATTACTTTCAGGGGAACCGGGGCCAACGTCCTGACTTTC.

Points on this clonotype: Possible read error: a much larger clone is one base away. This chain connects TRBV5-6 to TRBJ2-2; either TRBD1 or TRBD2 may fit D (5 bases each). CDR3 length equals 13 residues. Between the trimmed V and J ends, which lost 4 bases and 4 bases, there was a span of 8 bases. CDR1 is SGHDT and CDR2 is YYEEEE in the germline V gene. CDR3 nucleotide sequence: TGTGCCAGCAGCCGGGACCCCACCGGGGAGCTGTTTTTT. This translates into CASSRDPTGELFF. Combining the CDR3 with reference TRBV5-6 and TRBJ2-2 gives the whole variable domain DAGVTQSPTHLIKTRGQQVTLRCSPKSGHDTVSWYQQALGQGPQFIFQYYEEEERQRGNFPDRFSGHQFPNYSSELNVNALLLGDSALYLCASSRDPTGELFFGEGSRLTVL.

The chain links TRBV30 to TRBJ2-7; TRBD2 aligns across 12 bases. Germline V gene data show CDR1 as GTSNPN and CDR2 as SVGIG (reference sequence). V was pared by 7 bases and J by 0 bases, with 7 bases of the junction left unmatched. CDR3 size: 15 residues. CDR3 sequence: CAFSTSGSPSYEQYF. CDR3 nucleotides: TGTGCCTTTTCGACTAGCGGGAGTCCCTCCTACGAGCAGTACTTC.

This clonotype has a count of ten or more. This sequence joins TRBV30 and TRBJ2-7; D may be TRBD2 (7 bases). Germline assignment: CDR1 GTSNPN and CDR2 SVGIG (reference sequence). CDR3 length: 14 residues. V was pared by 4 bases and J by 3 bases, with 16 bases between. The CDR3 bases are TGTGCCTGGAATACAGGGCGGGGGAACTACGAGCAGTACTTC. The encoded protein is CAWNTGRGNYEQYF.

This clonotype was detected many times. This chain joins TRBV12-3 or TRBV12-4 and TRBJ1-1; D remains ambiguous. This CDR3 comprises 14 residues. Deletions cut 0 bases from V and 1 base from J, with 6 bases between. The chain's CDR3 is CASSLAGRNTEAFF. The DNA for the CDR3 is TGTGCCAGCAGTTTAGCTGGGCGGAACACTGAAGCTTTCTTT.

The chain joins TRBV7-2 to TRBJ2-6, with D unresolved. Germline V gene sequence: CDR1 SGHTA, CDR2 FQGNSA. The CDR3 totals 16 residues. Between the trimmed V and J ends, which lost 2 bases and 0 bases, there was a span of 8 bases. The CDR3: CASSLLTSSGANVLTF. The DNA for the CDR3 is TGTGCCAGCAGCTTACTAACCAGCTCTGGGGCCAACGTCCTGACTTTC.

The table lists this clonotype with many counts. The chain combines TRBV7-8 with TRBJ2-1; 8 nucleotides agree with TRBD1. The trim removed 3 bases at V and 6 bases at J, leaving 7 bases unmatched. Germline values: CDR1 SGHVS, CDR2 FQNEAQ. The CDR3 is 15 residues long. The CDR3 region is CASSFRDRPFNEQFF. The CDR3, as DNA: TGTGCCAGCAGCTTCCGGGACAGGCCCTTCAATGAGCAGTTCTTC.

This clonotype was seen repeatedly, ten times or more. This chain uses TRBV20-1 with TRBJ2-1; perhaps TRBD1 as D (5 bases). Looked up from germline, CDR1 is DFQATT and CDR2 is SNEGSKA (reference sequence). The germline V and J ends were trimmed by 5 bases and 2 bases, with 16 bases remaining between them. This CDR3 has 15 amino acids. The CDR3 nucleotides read TGCAGTGCTGGGAAAAGGACAATGGCCTACAATGAGCAGTTCTTC. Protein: CSAGKRTMAYNEQFF.

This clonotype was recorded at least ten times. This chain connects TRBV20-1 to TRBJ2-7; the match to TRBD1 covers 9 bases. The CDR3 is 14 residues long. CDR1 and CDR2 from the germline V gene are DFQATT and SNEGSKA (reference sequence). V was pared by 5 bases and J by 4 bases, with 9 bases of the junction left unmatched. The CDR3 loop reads CSAAIQGASYEQYF. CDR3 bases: TGCAGTGCTGCAATACAGGGGGCGTCGTACGAGCAGTACTTC.

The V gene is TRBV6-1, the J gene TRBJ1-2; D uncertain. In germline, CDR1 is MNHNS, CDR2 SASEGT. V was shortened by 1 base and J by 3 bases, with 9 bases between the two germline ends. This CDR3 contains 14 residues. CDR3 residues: CASSEVRSYYGYTF. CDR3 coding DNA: TGTGCCAGCAGTGAAGTCAGAAGCTACTATGGCTACACCTTC.

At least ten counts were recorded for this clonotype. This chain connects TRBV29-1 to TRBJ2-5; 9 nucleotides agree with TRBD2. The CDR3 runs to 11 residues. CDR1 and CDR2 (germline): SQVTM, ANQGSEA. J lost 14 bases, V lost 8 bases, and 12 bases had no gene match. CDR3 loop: CSTRTSESQYF. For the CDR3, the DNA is TGCAGCACGAGGACTAGCGAGAGCCAATACTTC.

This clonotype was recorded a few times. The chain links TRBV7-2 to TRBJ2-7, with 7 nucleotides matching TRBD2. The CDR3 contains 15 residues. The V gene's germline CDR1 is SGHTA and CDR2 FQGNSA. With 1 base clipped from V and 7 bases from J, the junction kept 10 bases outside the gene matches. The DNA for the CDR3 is TGTGCCAGCAGCTTAGTGGGCGGGAGACTTGGAGAGCAGTACTTC. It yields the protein CASSLVGGRLGEQYF.

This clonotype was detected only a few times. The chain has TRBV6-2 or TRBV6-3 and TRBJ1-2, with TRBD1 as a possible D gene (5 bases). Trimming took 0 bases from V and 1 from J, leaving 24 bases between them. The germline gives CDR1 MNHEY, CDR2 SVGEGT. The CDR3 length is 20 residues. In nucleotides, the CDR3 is TGTGCCAGCAGTTACTCCGGACCCAGAAGCAGGACATCCTATAACTATGGCTACACCTTC. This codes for CASSYSGPRSRTSYNYGYTF.

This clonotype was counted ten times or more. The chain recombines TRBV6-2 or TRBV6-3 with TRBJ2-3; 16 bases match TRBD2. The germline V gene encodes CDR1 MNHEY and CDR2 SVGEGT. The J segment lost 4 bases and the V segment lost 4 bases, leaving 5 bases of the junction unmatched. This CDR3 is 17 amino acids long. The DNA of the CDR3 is TGTGCCAGCAGTTTTGGGACTAGCGGGAGGGCAGCAGATACGCAGTATTTT. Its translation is CASSFGTSGRAADTQYF.

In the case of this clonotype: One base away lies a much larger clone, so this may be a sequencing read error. CDR3 bases: TGCAGTGCTTCTAGCGGCGGGGCGGCAGATACGCAGTATTTT. Translated, it gives CSASSGGAADTQYF. V usage is TRBV20-1 and J usage is TRBJ2-3; 7 bases are a match to TRBD2. The ends lost 5 bases at V and 4 bases at J; junction bases unmatched: 9. The CDR3 runs 14 residues. The germline gives CDR1 DFQATT, CDR2 SNEGSKA (reference sequence).